The present TCR beta chain was sequenced within a study of T cell responses to AZD1222 COVID-19 vaccine. Profiling relied on immunoSEQ multiplex PCR, and the TCRdb table lists in-frame clones only, not all of them. This sample has some 110,000 clones, with around nine tenths found just once. The V gene's germline CDR1 is SGHDT and CDR2 YYEEEE. The CDR3 runs 15 residues. V lost 4 bases, J lost 4 bases, and 11 bases stayed unmatched. This clonotype was obtained from an adult in good health. The rearrangement uses TRBV5-6 and TRBJ2-7, with 7 bases aligning to TRBD1. Sequencing was performed on peripheral blood, taken on day 0 of AZD1222 vaccination. In DNA form, the CDR3 reads TGTGCCAGCAGCGCAGATGACAGGGTGTTTTACGAGCAGTACTTC. Translation: CASSADDRVFYEQYF. Based on the CDR3 plus reference TRBV5-6 and TRBJ2-7, the full variable domain is DAGVTQSPTHLIKTRGQQVTLRCSPKSGHDTVSWYQQALGQGPQFIFQYYEEEERQRGNFPDRFSGHQFPNYSSELNVNALLLGDSALYLCASSADDRVFYEQYFGPGTRLTVT.